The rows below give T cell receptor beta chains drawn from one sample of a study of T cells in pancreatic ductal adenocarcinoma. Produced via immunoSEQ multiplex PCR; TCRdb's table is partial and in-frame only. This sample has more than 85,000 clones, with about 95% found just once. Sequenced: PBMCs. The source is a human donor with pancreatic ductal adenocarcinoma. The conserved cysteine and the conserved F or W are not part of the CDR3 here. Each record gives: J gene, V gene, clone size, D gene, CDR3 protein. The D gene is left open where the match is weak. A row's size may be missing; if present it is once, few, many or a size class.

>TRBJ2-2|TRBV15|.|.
ATSRDWGPNTGELF
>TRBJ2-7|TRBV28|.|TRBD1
ASSSSGTDSFEQY
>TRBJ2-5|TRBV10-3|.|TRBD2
AISPGLAGEGETQY
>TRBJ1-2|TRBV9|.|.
ASSLAGRDYGYT
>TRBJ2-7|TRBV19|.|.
ASSIGDSSSYEQY
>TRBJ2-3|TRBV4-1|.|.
ASSQEDRGRSDTQY
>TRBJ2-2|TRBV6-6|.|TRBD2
ASTDGGSGGTGELF
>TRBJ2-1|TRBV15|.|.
ATSRDQGPYEQF
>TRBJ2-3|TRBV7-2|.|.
ASSLGVLDTQY
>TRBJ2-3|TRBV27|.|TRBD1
ASRQGVSTDTQY
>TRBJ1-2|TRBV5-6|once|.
ASSPPDGFHGYT
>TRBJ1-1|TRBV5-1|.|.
ASSFGTNYPEAF
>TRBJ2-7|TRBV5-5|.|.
ASTGTVTYEQY
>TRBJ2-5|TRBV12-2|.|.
ASRPTRGGETQY
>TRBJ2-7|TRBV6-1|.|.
ASSLVETGPYEQY
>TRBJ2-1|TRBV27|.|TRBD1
ASRRTGTGLYEQF
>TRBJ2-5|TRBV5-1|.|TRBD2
ASSRDYTQETQY
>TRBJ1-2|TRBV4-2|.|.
ASSQVGGGQNDGYT
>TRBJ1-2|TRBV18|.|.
ASSPPGGRDYGYT
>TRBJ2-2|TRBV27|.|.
ASSLLQGRELF
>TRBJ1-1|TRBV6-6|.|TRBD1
ASNPIQGARTEAF
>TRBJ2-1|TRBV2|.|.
ASGSTGGSGEQF
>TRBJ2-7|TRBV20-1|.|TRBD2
SVRTSYEQY
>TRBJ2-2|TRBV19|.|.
ASSIGGLTTGELF
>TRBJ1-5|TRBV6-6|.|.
ASSDRSPNQPQH
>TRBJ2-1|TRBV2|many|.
ASSSGEDEQF
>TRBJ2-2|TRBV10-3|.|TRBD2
AIMGGRSTGELF
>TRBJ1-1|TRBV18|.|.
ASSPQQGTEAF
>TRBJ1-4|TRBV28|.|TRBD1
ASSSGQINEKLF
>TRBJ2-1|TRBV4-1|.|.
ASSQDPSGPYNEQF
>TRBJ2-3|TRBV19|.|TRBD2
ASTETSGTDTQY
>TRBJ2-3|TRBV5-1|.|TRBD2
ASRLAALTDTQY
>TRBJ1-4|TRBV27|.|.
ASSPGWGHGEKLF
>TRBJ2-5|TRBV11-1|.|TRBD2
ASSFGTTQETQY
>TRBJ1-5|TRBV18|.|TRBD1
ASLTGTAYSNQPQH
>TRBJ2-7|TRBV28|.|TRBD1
ASSPSDRVHEQY
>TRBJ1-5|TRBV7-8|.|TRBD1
ASSLGTPGGLNQPQH
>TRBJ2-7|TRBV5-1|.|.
ASSLDVRRSYEQY
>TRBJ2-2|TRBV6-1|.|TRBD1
ASSGMTGMHTGELF
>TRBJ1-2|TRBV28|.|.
ASSLGGAYGYT
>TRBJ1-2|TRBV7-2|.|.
ASSLSESGGYT
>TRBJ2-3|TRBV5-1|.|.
ASSLALRSPSTDTQY
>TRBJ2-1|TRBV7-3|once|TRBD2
ASSLSGLAGANEQF
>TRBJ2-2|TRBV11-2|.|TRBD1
ASSRGQGAAGELF
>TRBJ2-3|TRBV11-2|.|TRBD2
ASSSIIAGDGDTQY
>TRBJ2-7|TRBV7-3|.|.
ASSLSGGGGYEQY